The clone carrying this TCR beta chain appeared once. As yet, its antigen is unknown. TCRdb called the 5' RACE reads again in MiXCR, with one record for every CDR3 protein. This table has about 430,000 distinct CDR3 sequences, 24% appearing once. The data were taken from a study of T-cell memory formation after mild COVID-19. Findings and caveats of the study: Some clones that responded were present in memory (sampled pre-infection), which suggests cross-reactive memory joined.

In germline, CDR1 is SNHLY, CDR2 FYNNEI. V gave up 8 bases and J gave up 2 bases, with 12 bases separating them. This CDR3 has 13 residues. The chain links TRBV2 to TRBJ2-5; D may correspond to TRBD1 or TRBD2 (5 bases each). The clonotype comes from an adult woman who had mild COVID-19 (a few samples of this study predate the infection). Cell type and time point are not known. The sequenced sample was PBMCs or a T cell subset sorted from them (not recorded which). CDR3 DNA: TGTGCCAGCCGGGACGGCTTACAAGAGACCCAGTACTTC. This translates into CASRDGLQETQYF.